This T cell receptor beta chain came from a study of blood T cell repertoires in COVID-19. Across the study: COVID-19 samples from acute and convalescent phases originated in the United States, Italy and Spain. Sources were T cells, B-cell-depleted T cells, or PBMCs; the material itself was cDNA or gDNA.

How the authors handled the data: From reference gene primer amplification, estimates of nucleated cell counts were derived. Clones were sequenced by immunoSEQ multiplex PCR, and TCRdb holds only the in-frame ones, with some missing. The V and J calls and clone size were taken over from that table, and D and trimming were inferred from the DNA. This table holds approximately 77,000 clones, roughly 89% found once. With 0 bases removed from V and 8 bases from J, the gap between germline ends came to 14 bases. CDR3 length: 15 amino acids. CDR1 SGDLS and CDR2 YYNGEE come from the germline V gene. The sequenced sample consisted of peripheral blood. The chain is built from TRBV9 and TRBJ1-4; D not certain. This receptor was obtained from a man between 50 and 59 years old with active COVID-19. CDR3 sequence: CASSVGAGLSEKLFF. CDR3 nucleotides: TGTGCCAGCAGCGTAGGAGCGGGGTTATCGGAAAAACTGTTTTTT. The full variable domain, with the rest looked up from reference TRBV9 and TRBJ1-4, is DSGVTQTPKHLITATGQRVTLRCSPRSGDLSVYWYQQSLDQGLQFLIQYYNGEERAKGNILERFSAQQFPDLHSELNLSSLELGDSALYFCASSVGAGLSEKLFFGSGTQLSVL.